This TCR beta chain was found in a study of cytomegalovirus exposure and HLA in healthy donors. Study-wide background: From 170 million or so T cells, an earlier analysis saw 120 million or so unique TCR beta sequences. Genetic ancestry analysis placed 81% of the 400 or so donors that were genotyped in the Caucasian-associated cluster. About 85 million unique TCR sequences came from HLA-typed donors in an early release.

This CDR3 is 11 amino acids long. With 5 bases clipped from V and 11 bases from J, the junction kept 3 bases outside the gene matches. The germline gives CDR1 PRHDT, CDR2 FYEKMQ (reference sequence). Study results and caveats: Later analysis showed TCR association rates varying by HLA locus, highest for DRB1 and lowest for HLA-C.

Details on this clone: The antigen is not known.

With 60 Vbeta and 13 Jbeta primers, the PCR was carried out. Sequenced by immunoSEQ multiplex PCR; TCRdb stores in-frame clones only, minus some. The table records fewer than 110,000 clones, about 80% of them present only once. The TCR originated in a man aged 25 to 40 in good health and CMV-seronegative. Input material: PBMCs. V usage is TRBV13 and J usage is TRBJ1-1; 9 nucleotides agree with TRBD1. Here the CDR3 DNA reads TGTGCCAGCAGCCAGGACAGGGGTGCTTTCTTT. Its protein product is CASSQDRGAFF.